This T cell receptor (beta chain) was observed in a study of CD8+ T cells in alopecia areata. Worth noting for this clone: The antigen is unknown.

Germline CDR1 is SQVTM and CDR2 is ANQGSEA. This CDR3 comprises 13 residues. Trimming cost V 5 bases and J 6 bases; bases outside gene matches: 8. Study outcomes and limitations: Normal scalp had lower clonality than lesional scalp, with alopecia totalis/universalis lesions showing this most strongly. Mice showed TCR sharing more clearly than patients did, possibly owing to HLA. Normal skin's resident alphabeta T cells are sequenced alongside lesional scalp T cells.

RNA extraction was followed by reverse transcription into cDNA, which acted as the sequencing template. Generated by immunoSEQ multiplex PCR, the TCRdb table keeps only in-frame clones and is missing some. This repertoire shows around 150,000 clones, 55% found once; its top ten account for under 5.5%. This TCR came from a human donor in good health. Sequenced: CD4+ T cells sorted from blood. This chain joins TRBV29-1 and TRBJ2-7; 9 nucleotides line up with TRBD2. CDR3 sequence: CSVRAGGLGEQYF. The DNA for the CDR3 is TGCAGCGTTCGCGCGGGAGGGCTCGGCGAGCAGTACTTC.